These 31 T cell receptor beta chains were sequenced from one sample in a study of shared clonotypes between healthy human individuals (dated by TCRdb to about 2020). The library was built by means of the immunoSEQ multiplex PCR assay. TCRdb took this table from immuneACCESS and kept in-frame rearrangements with V and J called. Such tables lack part of the clones; where checked against another copy, unresolved V genes explain under half of the gap, and the rest is unexplained. This sample lists about 490,000 clones; 79% were detected once. In total, the top ten clones hold approximately 12% of the sample. The sample was PBMCs. The source is a woman aged 40 to 50 in good health. Some clones in this sample may be carry-over from other donors' samples.

J is TRBJ2-7 and V is TRBV5-1; 12 bases fit TRBD2. The CDR3 extends over 17 amino acids. The V segment lost 4 bases and the J segment 3 bases; nucleotides outside the gene matches: 11. Germline V CDR1 and CDR2: SGHRS, YFSETQ. The CDR3 region is CASSPWGTSGSNYEQYF. The CDR3 DNA reads TGCGCCAGCAGCCCCTGGGGGACTAGCGGGTCCAACTACGAGCAGTACTTC. The whole variable domain, remainder taken from reference TRBV5-1 and TRBJ2-7, is KAGVTQTPRYLIKTRGQQVTLSCSPISGHRSVSWYQQTPGQGLQFLFEYFSETQRNKGNFPGRFSGRQFSNSRSEMNVSTLELGDSALYLCASSPWGTSGSNYEQYFGPGTRLTVT.

The gene calls are TRBV28 and TRBJ2-5; 8 nucleotides align to TRBD1. The V gene's germline CDR1 is MDHEN and CDR2 SYDVKM. This CDR3 has 14 residues. Losses at the gene ends were 10 bases for V and 3 bases for J; bases not matched to a gene: 10. The CDR3 region is CATNAPDREETQYF. The CDR3 region has the DNA TGTGCCACCAACGCCCCGGACAGGGAAGAGACCCAGTACTTC.

On this clone: It differs at one base from a far larger clone, so likely a read error. This specimen includes other DNA sequences encoding the same CDR3. The V gene is TRBV29-1, the J gene TRBJ2-7, with a tentative D call TRBD2 (6 bases). The CDR3 has 12 amino acids. CDR1 SQVTM and CDR2 ANQGSEA come from the germline V gene. CDR3 in DNA: TGCAGCGCGCGGGACGGAACCTATGAGCAGTACTTC. Amino acids: CSARDGTYEQYF.

V and J are TRBV7-3 and TRBJ2-2, with 11 bases identical to TRBD2. The V segment lost 4 bases and the J segment 5 bases; nucleotides outside the gene matches: 9. This CDR3 comprises 17 residues. Germline V gives CDR1 SGHTA, CDR2 FQGTGA. As DNA, the CDR3 is TGTGCCAGCAGCTCAAGCTCCGGGACTAGCGGTACCGGGGAGCTGTTTTTT. Protein sequence: CASSSSSGTSGTGELFF.

The chain carries TRBV27 and TRBJ2-1, with 11 bases aligning to TRBD2. V was clipped by 4 bases and J by 4 bases; unmatched bases: 6. Germline values: CDR1 MNHEY, CDR2 SMNVEV (reference sequence). The CDR3 covers 16 residues. CDR3 bases: TGTGCCAGCAGTTCAATAGCGGGAGGGGCATACAATGAGCAGTTCTTC. Its protein is CASSSIAGGAYNEQFF.

The rearrangement joins TRBV2 to TRBJ1-4; D is perhaps TRBD1 (6 bases). The CDR3 is 17 amino acids. In germline, CDR1 is SNHLY, CDR2 FYNNEI. The V and J ends lost 7 bases and 0 bases respectively, with 18 bases between them. The CDR3 loop reads CASTDGGGAATNEKLFF. In nucleotides, the CDR3 is TGTGCCAGCACAGACGGTGGGGGGGCTGCAACTAATGAAAAACTGTTTTTT.

The CDR3 bases are TGTGCCAGCAGTTTAGGGACCCCCATTAAGCAGTATTTT. The encoded protein is CASSLGTPIKQYF. J is TRBJ2-3 and V is TRBV27; the D call may be TRBD1 or TRBD2 (5 bases each). The V end was cut by 2 bases, the J end by 11 bases, with 14 bases between. In germline, CDR1 is MNHEY, CDR2 SMNVEV (reference sequence). The CDR3 extends over 13 amino acids.

The chain links TRBV28 to TRBJ1-2; 9 bases are a match to TRBD1. Looked up from germline, CDR1 is MDHEN and CDR2 is SYDVKM. Trimming at V came to 7 bases and at J to 6 bases, leaving 9 bases not matched to a gene. The CDR3 consists of 14 residues. Here the CDR3 reads CASTNRGHLDGYTF. The DNA for the CDR3 is TGTGCCAGCACCAACAGGGGGCATTTGGATGGCTACACCTTC.

This sequence joins TRBV28 and TRBJ1-4; no firm D call. In germline, CDR1 is MDHEN, CDR2 SYDVKM. The V and J ends lost 3 bases and 8 bases respectively, with 16 bases between them. This CDR3 region has 15 residues. The CDR3 is CASSFMDTRREKLFF. The DNA for the CDR3 is TGTGCCAGCAGTTTCATGGATACCCGTCGGGAAAAACTGTTTTTT.

The V gene is TRBV27, the J gene TRBJ2-7; TRBD2 might be the D (6 bases). With 6 bases removed from V and 7 bases from J, the gap between germline ends came to 19 bases. CDR3 size: 14 residues. Germline loops: CDR1 MNHEY, CDR2 SMNVEV (reference sequence). As DNA, the CDR3 is TGTGCCAGCAGACCGGGACTTGGGGTGGGAGAGCAGTACTTC. This encodes CASRPGLGVGEQYF.

This clone was picked up many times. The genes are TRBV7-9 and TRBJ1-3, with D hard to call. Germline lookup yields CDR1 SEHNR and CDR2 FQNEAQ (reference sequence). Trimming pared 5 bases from V and 0 bases from J, leaving 11 bases between. This CDR3 has 15 residues. CDR3 in amino acids: CASSTGRLSGNTIYF. DNA of the CDR3: TGTGCCAGCAGCACCGGACGACTCTCTGGAAACACCATATATTTT. The full variable domain, in which reference TRBV7-9 and TRBJ1-3 provide the parts outside the CDR3, is DTGVSQNPRHKITKRGQNVTFRCDPISEHNRLYWYRQTLGQGPEFLTYFQNEAQLEKSRLLSDRFSAERPKGSFSTLEIQRTEQGDSAMYLCASSTGRLSGNTIYFGEGSWLTVV.

This chain connects TRBV30 to TRBJ1-4; TRBD1 agrees at 8 bases. Germline-derived CDR1 and CDR2 are GTSNPN and SVGIG (reference sequence). V dropped 2 bases and J dropped 7; count of bases not matched to a gene: 6. CDR3 length: 14 residues. The CDR3 region has the DNA TGTGCCTGGAGTCGGCCAGGGGGCGGTGAAAAACTGTTTTTT. This gives the protein CAWSRPGGGEKLFF.

The chain couples TRBV7-3 to TRBJ1-1; 7 bases align to TRBD1. The V and J ends lost 5 bases and 0 bases, in that order; junction bases with no gene match: 3. Germline loops: CDR1 SGHTA, CDR2 FQGTGA. This CDR3 spans 14 amino acids. The CDR3 loop reads CASSPTGVNTEAFF. In DNA form, the CDR3 reads TGTGCCAGCAGCCCCACAGGGGTGAACACTGAAGCTTTCTTT.

This clone is a singleton in its sample. The chain combines TRBV4-2 with TRBJ2-3; D call uncertain. CDR1 LGHNA and CDR2 YNFKEQ come from the germline V gene. This CDR3 contains 13 residues. V lost 4 bases, J lost 4 bases, and 9 bases lay in between. The CDR3 DNA sequence: TGTGCCAGCAGCCGATCCGATCCAGATACGCAGTATTTT. It translates to CASSRSDPDTQYF.

The genes are TRBV2 and TRBJ2-7, with 9 bases matching TRBD1. V lost 9 bases to trimming and J lost 3 bases; unmatched junction nucleotides: 6. The CDR3 runs to 13 residues. The germline CDR1 and CDR2 sequences are SNHLY and FYNNEI. The CDR3 is CARGQGSRYEQYF. CDR3 in DNA: TGTGCCAGGGGACAGGGAAGCCGCTACGAGCAGTACTTC.

In its sample, this clone was seen a few times. This chain links TRBV29-1 with TRBJ2-1; maybe TRBD1 (5 bases). The CDR3 sequence is 12 residues long. From germline, CDR1 is SQVTM and CDR2 ANQGSEA. The V gene lost 7 bases and the J gene lost 13 bases, with 20 bases spanning the gap. CDR3 DNA: TGCAGCGCCAATCCCTACCAGGGCCGACAGTTCTTC. Its protein product is CSANPYQGRQFF.

The gene calls are TRBV9 and TRBJ2-1; 12 bases agree with TRBD2. This CDR3 is built from 15 residues. V was pared by 5 bases and J by 6 bases, with 6 bases of the junction left unmatched. The germline V gene encodes CDR1 SGDLS and CDR2 YYNGEE. The CDR3: CASSLGLAGLNEQFF. CDR3 DNA: TGTGCCAGCAGTTTGGGACTAGCGGGCCTCAATGAGCAGTTCTTC. The entire variable domain, with the rest obtained from reference TRBV9 and TRBJ2-1, is as follows: DSGVTQTPKHLITATGQRVTLRCSPRSGDLSVYWYQQSLDQGLQFLIQYYNGEERAKGNILERFSAQQFPDLHSELNLSSLELGDSALYFCASSLGLAGLNEQFFGPGTRLTVL.

This chain joins TRBV5-1 and TRBJ2-2; 8 nucleotides line up with TRBD2. Germline V lookup: CDR1 SGHRS, CDR2 YFSETQ. The ends lost 1 base at V and 1 base at J; junction bases unmatched: 9. CDR3 length: 18 amino acids. Here the CDR3 DNA reads TGCGCCAGCAGCTTGAAGAATCGAGCGGGAGAGAACACCGGGGAGCTGTTTTTT. It encodes CASSLKNRAGENTGELFF.

There are many counts of this clone. The chain joins TRBV11-2 to TRBJ2-7; maybe TRBD2 (6 bases). Between the trimmed V and J ends, which lost 6 bases and 0 bases, there was a span of 21 bases. The length of the CDR3 is 17 residues. From germline, CDR1 is SGHAT and CDR2 FQNNGV. The CDR3 spells CASRPLRGRGLSYEQYF. The DNA for the CDR3 is TGTGCCAGCAGACCATTAAGGGGTCGGGGACTCTCCTACGAGCAGTACTTC.

This chain connects TRBV5-1 to TRBJ2-5; the match to TRBD2 covers 10 bases. Germline V CDR1 and CDR2: SGHRS, YFSETQ. J gave up 3 bases and V 1 base, and 3 bases lay outside the gene matches. The length of the CDR3 is 15 residues. The CDR3 nucleotides are TGCGCCAGCAGCTTGCCTAGCGGGAGCGAAGAGACCCAGTACTTC. This encodes CASSLPSGSEETQYF.

This clone was seen a handful of times. The chain employs TRBV19 and TRBJ2-1; TRBD2 matches at 15 bases. V gave up 3 bases and J gave up 8 bases; unmatched junction bases: 5. This CDR3 has 16 residues. Germline V gene sequence: CDR1 LNHDA, CDR2 SQIVND (reference sequence). The CDR3 sequence: CASSIRTSGRVDEQFF. Written as DNA, the CDR3 is TGTGCCAGTAGTATTCGGACTAGCGGGAGGGTGGATGAGCAGTTCTTC.

Here the CDR3 DNA reads TGTGCCAGCAGCTCAGGGGGCGCCCGCAATGAGCAGTTCTTC. It encodes CASSSGGARNEQFF. The chain has TRBV11-3 and TRBJ2-1; 8 bases are a match to TRBD1. Per germline, CDR1 SGHNT and CDR2 YENEEA. The CDR3 runs 14 residues. V trimming: 4 bases; J trimming: 6 bases; junction bases outside the gene matches: 5.

This clone has just a few counts. V and J are TRBV7-2 and TRBJ2-1; 11 nucleotides match TRBD2. Germline-derived CDR1 and CDR2 are SGHTA and FQGNSA. V lost 5 bases to trimming and J lost 7 bases; unmatched junction nucleotides: 13. The CDR3 consists of 17 residues. The DNA of the CDR3 is TGTGCCAGCAGCCTATCCTCTCGGGCTAGCGGGAGGAATGAGCAGTTCTTC. Encoded protein: CASSLSSRASGRNEQFF.

This clone was counted a few times. This sequence joins TRBV19 and TRBJ2-2, with TRBD1 identical over 10 bases. Germline values: CDR1 LNHDA, CDR2 SQIVND (reference sequence). V shed 3 bases, J shed 5 bases, and the junction held 6 bases outside the gene matches. This CDR3 has 16 amino acids. In DNA, the CDR3 is TGTGCCAGTAGTATCCCTGGGGACAGGGGTACCGGGGAGCTGTTTTTT. Amino acids: CASSIPGDRGTGELFF.

The chain has TRBV7-2 and TRBJ1-5, with 10 bases fitting TRBD1. Germline CDR1 is SGHTA and CDR2 is FQGNSA. The CDR3 is made up of 15 amino acids. Trimming cost V 3 bases and J 7 bases; bases outside gene matches: 6. The CDR3 DNA sequence: TGTGCCAGCAGCTTTCGACAGGGGGCTGGACAGCCCCAGCATTTT. Protein: CASSFRQGAGQPQHF.

The CDR3 bases are TGTGCCAGCAGCCGAGGACAGGGGAACACTGAAGCTTTCTTT. It specifies CASSRGQGNTEAFF. The rearrangement uses TRBV4-2 and TRBJ1-1; 8 nucleotides match TRBD1. Germline assignment: CDR1 LGHNA and CDR2 YNFKEQ. The CDR3 is 14 amino acids. With 4 bases clipped from V and 1 base from J, the junction kept 2 bases outside the gene matches.

The V call is TRBV4-2, the J call TRBJ2-7, with 7 bases identical to TRBD1. CDR3 size: 18 residues. V was clipped by 0 bases and J by 2 bases; unmatched bases: 13. Germline CDR1 is LGHNA and CDR2 is YNFKEQ. The DNA for the CDR3 is TGTGCCAGCAGCCAAGAAGGGGGCCGTGGTCACGCGGCCTACGAGCAGTACTTC. It specifies CASSQEGGRGHAAYEQYF.

V is TRBV2 and J is TRBJ2-7; D unclear. Germline V gives CDR1 SNHLY, CDR2 FYNNEI. CDR3 size: 13 residues. Trimming removed 8 bases at V and 1 base at J, with 12 bases between. This CDR3 reads CASLDTISYEQYF. The CDR3 nucleotides read TGTGCCAGCCTTGACACCATTTCCTACGAGCAGTACTTC.

This clone was counted once. The chain couples TRBV15 to TRBJ2-7; possibly TRBD2 for D (6 bases). The V gene lost 0 bases and the J gene lost 1 base, with 13 bases spanning the gap. This CDR3 comprises 16 residues. Germline CDR1 is LNHNV and CDR2 is YYDKDF (reference sequence). In nucleotides, the CDR3 is TGTGCCACCAGCAGAGATTGGGGGGATTTGTCCTACGAGCAGTACTTC. It encodes CATSRDWGDLSYEQYF.

The rearrangement links TRBV10-2 to TRBJ2-7; 13 bases line up with TRBD2. CDR1 WSHSY and CDR2 SAAADI come from the germline V gene. The CDR3 loop spans 15 amino acids. Germline trimming cut 6 bases from V and 1 base from J; bases unmatched to any gene: 3. CDR3 residues: CASRGLAGLSYEQYF. The CDR3 DNA is TGCGCCAGCAGGGGACTAGCGGGACTTTCCTACGAGCAGTACTTC.

This clone was seen a handful of times. CDR3 DNA: TGTGCCAGCAGGCTAACCAGGGGTTACACTGAAGCTTTCTTT. Amino acids: CASRLTRGYTEAFF. The rearrangement uses TRBV2 and TRBJ1-1, with a weak D call TRBD1 (6 bases). Trimming removed 6 bases from V and 3 bases from J, with 14 bases in between. The CDR3 is 14 amino acids. Germline CDR1 reads SNHLY; CDR2 reads FYNNEI.